Listed below are T cell receptor beta chains from one sample, sequenced in a study of vaccination and CD4 T cells after COVID-19. For these TCRs, the target antigens are not known. Via MiXCR, TCRdb re-called the PCR reads, giving one row per CDR3 protein. The repertoire holds almost 20,000 distinct CDR3 sequences, with over 40% as singletons. Sequencing was done on a sample of CD4+ T cells from blood, cultured in vitro. These receptors all come from a human donor who had recovered from COVID-19. The conserved cysteine and the conserved F or W are not part of the CDR3 here. A D gene is named only where the DNA matches it firmly.

v_call cdr3_length d_call cdr3_aa
TRBV2 14 TRBD1 ASSERGTGRNTEAF
TRBV20-1 8 - SARDGEAF
TRBV11-3 12 TRBD1 ASSPGQGAYGYT
TRBV28 17 - ASSLTTLSPGLSTDTQY
TRBV5-1 12 - ASSLQEHNSPLH
TRBV7-9 16 TRBD1 ASSLASGQGSEFYGYT
TRBV20-1 11 - SAPGGGYTEAF
TRBV20-1 14 TRBD2 SARAIAGVSLYEQY
TRBV28 11 - ASSLGRLYEQY
TRBV7-9 15 TRBD2 ASISSGGRTLQETQY
TRBV20-1 15 - SAIRYRDTYSNQPQH
TRBV29-1 10 - SVDRLDNEQF
TRBV10-3 13 TRBD1 AISPGQGANQPQH
TRBV7-2 13 - ASSYQRARTDTQY
TRBV7-2 10 - ASSFSTDTQY
TRBV19 13 - ASSTDGGLRQPQH
TRBV20-1 14 TRBD2 SASQMSGSPYNEQF
TRBV7-9 12 TRBD1 ASSARQGARGYT
TRBV6-4 13 TRBD1 ASRHRGPNTGELF
TRBV28 13 - ASSLWHLGNTEAF
TRBV6-2/TRBV6-3 15 TRBD1 ASSDRSLGQDTDTQY
TRBV6-1 15 TRBD1 AISRTGGGTYNSPLH
TRBV10-1 12 - ASRPGHSTDTQY
TRBV10-3 10 - AISESNLNYT
TRBV4-1 13 - ASSRRTEDNSPLH
TRBV6-5 14 - ASSLRLPRSGVEQY
TRBV20-1 13 - SARDRHFMNTEAF
TRBV6-5 12 - ASSYSLANPHYT
TRBV20-1 13 - SARDPSRDGDTQY
TRBV19 11 TRBD2 ATGAGDRETQY
TRBV5-4 15 TRBD2 ASSSPKASGRAGELF
TRBV10-3 10 - AIRQGYTEAF
TRBV2 13 TRBD1 ASSGGQGRNTEAF
TRBV20-1 13 - SAQLDTGSRSPLH
TRBV5-1 13 - ASSLYLLRYYGYT
TRBV20-1 12 TRBD1 SARTGGTNYGYT
TRBV10-3 12 TRBD1 AIRGTGTNQPQH
TRBV2 13 - AVLSGSRGRNEQF